Reported below is one T cell receptor (beta chain). This clonotype was seen a handful of times. No antigen is known for it. Base qualities are not provided; no much larger clone lies one nucleotide away. The junction shows trimming of 4 bases on V and 6 bases on J, and the gene matches do not reach 6 bases of it. From cysteine to phenylalanine, the CDR3 is 13 amino acids long. Only CDR3 DNA is held: 39 bases, read in frame from base 1. The germline V gene yields MGHRA for CDR1 and YSYEKL for CDR2. The method behind the library was 5' RACE. This sample was sequenced with an Illumina HiSeq 2500. The second PCR ran for roughly 7 to 11 cycles and used a J-beta primer mix along with a sample-barcoded 5' primer. A unique molecular identifier was introduced onto each TCR beta cDNA molecule by a template-switch 5' adaptor carrying 12 random nucleotides. At least 2.5 million CDR3-containing paired-end reads were obtained from each sample. First-strand cDNA synthesis was performed from all RNA using the Mint cDNA synthesis kit, with priming by a TRBC-specific oligonucleotide. Following uracil-DNA glycosylase treatment, a first 18-cycle PCR with universal primers M1SS and BC2_uni_R was performed on all cDNA. The study's processing was this. For normalization, 1 million high-quality reads were randomly selected from each sample, with every read carrying a distinct molecular identifier. Instead of being binned into consensus sequences, reads with shared molecular identifiers were discarded. MiTCR, run with a Q25 quality threshold and the strictest error-elimination algorithm, handled CDR3 identification, clonotype clustering and error correction. A nonparametric unseen species model using Euler transformation provided a lower-bound estimate of total TCR beta diversity. Using fastp at Q25 and MiXCR, TCRdb reprocessed the public reads and kept productive beta chains. Each CDR3 protein gets just one entry, which takes the most common genes and DNA from the rows behind it. The V and J calls follow TCRdb's processing rather than the paper's. Present in this sample are some 860,000 distinct CDR3 sequences, more than 50% of which were seen just once. Roughly 25% of the sample is taken by the ten largest.

Donors were 40 or so systemically healthy Caucasian individuals from Russia aged 6 to 90 years. Roughly 10 milliliters of peripheral blood were drawn from each donor into EDTA-treated Vacutainer tubes. Ficoll-Paque density-gradient centrifugation was used to isolate PBMCs, with at least 6 million obtained per sample. Total RNA, at least 6 micrograms per sample, was extracted from PBMCs with Trizol reagent. The percentages of naive CD45RAhigh/CD27high T cells were determined by flow cytometry on a PBMC aliquot from every donor. This record comes from a study of blood T cells in healthy people across ages (dated by TCRdb to about 2015). Concerning the study at large: In model experiments, template switching captured roughly one uniquely barcoded TCR beta cDNA molecule for every two T cells. Using deep sequencing normalized with unique cDNA molecular identifiers, the study measured how TCR beta repertoire diversity changes with age. To avoid experimental bias, donors of different ages were randomly spread across the sequencing lanes. The donors were split into four age groups: young (average about 16 years), middle-aged (about 40), aged (more than 60) and long-lived (under 85). Using the same blood draw, the study looked at two additional independent replicas of 1 million unique cDNA reads for two donors, one aged 18 to 30 and the other aged 80 or older. Study-wide conclusions, independent of this receptor: Donor CMV infection status was unknown, potentially confounding age-related changes in expanded clonotypes. Compared with the aged group, the long-lived group had more naive CD4+ T cells, fewer expanded clones and increased TCR diversity, a pattern suggesting age selection. Since profiling was done on bulk unsorted PBMCs, naive and antigen-experienced compartments could not be conclusively compared. The percentage of naive T cells measured by flow cytometry correlated strongly with observed TCR beta diversity. Estimates of total diversity based on one million sequenced T cells were regarded as lower bounds and as underestimates. As age increased, observed TCR beta diversity per million T cells dropped in a roughly linear way, and a significant reduction was already evident by age 40.

The receptor's source is a man in his forties or fifties in good health. The sequence links TRBV4-1 to TRBJ2-7, and 7 junctional nucleotides match TRBD2. Sequencing was done on a sample of blood. The CDR3 in this case is CASSPGASGEQYF. The bases are TGCGCCAGCAGCCCCGGGGCTAGCGGCGAGCAGTACTTC.